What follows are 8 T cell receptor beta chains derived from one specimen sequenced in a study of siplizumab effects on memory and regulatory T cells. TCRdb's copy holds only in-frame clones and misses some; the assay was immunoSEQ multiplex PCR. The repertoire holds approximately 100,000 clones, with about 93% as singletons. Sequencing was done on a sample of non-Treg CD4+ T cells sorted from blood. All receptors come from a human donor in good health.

CDR3: CASMEVRHEKLFF. As DNA, the CDR3 is TGTGCCAGTATGGAGGTCCGTCATGAAAAACTGTTTTTT. V usage is TRBV19 and J usage is TRBJ1-4; unclear D gene. CDR1 LNHDA and CDR2 SQIVND come from the germline V gene (reference sequence). V was cut by 7 bases and J by 6 bases, with 12 bases left in between. CDR3 length equals 13 residues.

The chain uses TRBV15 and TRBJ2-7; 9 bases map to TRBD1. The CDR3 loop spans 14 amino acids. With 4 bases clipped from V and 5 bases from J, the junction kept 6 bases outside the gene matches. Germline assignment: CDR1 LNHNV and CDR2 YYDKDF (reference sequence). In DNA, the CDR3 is TGTGCCACCAGCAACCGGGACAGGGTCCACGAGCAGTACTTC. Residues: CATSNRDRVHEQYF.

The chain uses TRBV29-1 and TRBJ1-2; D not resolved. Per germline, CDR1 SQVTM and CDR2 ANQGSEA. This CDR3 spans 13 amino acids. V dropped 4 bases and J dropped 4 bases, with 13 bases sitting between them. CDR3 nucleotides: TGCAGCGTTGCTCGCTTGGCAGGCTATGGCTACACCTTC. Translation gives CSVARLAGYGYTF.

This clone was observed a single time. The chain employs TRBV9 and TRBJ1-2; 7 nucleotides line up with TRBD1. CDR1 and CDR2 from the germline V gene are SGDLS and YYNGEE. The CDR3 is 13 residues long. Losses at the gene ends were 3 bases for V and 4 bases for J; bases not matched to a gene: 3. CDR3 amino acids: CASSARDSYGYTF. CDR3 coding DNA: TGTGCCAGCAGCGCCCGGGACAGCTATGGCTACACCTTC.

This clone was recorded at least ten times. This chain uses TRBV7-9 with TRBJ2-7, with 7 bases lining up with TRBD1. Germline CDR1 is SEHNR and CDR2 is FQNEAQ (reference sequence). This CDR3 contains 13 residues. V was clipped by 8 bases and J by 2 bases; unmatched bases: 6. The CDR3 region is CASQGQEAYEQYF. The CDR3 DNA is TGTGCCAGCCAAGGACAGGAGGCCTACGAGCAGTACTTC. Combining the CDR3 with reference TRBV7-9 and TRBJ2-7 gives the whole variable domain DTGVSQNPRHKITKRGQNVTFRCDPISEHNRLYWYRQTLGQGPEFLTYFQNEAQLEKSRLLSDRFSAERPKGSFSTLEIQRTEQGDSAMYLCASQGQEAYEQYFGPGTRLTVT.

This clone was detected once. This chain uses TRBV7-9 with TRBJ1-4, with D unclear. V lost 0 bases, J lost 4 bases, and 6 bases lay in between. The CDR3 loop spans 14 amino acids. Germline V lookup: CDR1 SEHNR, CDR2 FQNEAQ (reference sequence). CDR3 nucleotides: TGTGCCAGCAGCTTAGCTTTATTTAATGAAAAACTGTTTTTT. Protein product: CASSLALFNEKLFF.

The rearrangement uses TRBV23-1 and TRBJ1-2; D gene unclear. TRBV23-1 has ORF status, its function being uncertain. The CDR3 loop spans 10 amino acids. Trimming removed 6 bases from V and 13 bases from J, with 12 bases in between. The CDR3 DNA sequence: TGCGCCAGCAGGTCGACCATGTGCACCTTC. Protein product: CASRSTMCTF.

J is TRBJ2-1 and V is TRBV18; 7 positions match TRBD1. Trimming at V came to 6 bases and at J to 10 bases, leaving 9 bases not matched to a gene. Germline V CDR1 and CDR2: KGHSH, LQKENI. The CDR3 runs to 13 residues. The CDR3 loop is CASSEDRVGEQFF. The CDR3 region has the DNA TGTGCCAGCTCGGAAGACAGGGTCGGGGAGCAGTTCTTC.